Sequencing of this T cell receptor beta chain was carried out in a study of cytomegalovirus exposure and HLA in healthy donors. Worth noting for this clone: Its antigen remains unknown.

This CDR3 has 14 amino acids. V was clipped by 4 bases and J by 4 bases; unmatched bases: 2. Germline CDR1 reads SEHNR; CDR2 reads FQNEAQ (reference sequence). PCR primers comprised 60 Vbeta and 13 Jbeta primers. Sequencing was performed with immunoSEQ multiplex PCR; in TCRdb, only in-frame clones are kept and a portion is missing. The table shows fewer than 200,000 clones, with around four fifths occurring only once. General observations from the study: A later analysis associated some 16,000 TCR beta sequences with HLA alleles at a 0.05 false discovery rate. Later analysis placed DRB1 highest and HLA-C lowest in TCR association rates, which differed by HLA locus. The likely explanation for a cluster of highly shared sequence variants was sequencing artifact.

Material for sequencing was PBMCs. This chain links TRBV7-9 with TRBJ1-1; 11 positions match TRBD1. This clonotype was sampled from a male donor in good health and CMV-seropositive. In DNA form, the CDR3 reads TGTGCCAGCAGCTCCGGGACAGGGGGCACTGAAGCTTTCTTT. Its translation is CASSSGTGGTEAFF.